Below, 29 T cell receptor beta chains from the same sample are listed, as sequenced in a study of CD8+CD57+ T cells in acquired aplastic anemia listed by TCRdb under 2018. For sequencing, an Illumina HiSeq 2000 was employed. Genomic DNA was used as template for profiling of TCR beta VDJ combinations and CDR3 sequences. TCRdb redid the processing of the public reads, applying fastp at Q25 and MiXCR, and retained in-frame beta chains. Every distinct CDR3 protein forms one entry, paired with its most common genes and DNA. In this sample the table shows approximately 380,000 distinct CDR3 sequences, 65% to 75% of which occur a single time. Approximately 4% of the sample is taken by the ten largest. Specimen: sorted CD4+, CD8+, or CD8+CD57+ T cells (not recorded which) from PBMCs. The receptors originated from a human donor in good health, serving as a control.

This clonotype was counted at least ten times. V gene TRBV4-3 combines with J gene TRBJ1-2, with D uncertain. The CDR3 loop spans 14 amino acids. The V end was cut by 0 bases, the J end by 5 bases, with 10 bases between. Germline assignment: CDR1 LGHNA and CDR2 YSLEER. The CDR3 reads CASSQEHFRYGYTF. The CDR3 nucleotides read TGCGCCAGCAGCCAAGAACACTTTAGGTATGGCTACACCTTC.

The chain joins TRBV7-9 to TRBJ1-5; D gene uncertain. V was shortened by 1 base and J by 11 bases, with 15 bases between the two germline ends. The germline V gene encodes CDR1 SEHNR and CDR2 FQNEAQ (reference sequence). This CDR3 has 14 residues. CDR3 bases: TGTGCCAGCAGCTTAGACGTGCTCACAGATACCCAGCATTTT. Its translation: CASSLDVLTDTQHF.

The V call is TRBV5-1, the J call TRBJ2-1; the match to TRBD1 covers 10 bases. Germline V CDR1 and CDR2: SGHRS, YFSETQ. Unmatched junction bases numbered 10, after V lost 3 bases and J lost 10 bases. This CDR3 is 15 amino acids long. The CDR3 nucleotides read TGCGCCAGCAGCTCACGACAGGGGGCTTCCTACGAGCAGTTCTTC. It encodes CASSSRQGASYEQFF.

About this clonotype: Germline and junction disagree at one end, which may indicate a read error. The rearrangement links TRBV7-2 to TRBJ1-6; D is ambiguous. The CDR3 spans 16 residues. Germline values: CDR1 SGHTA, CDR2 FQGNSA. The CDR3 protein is CASSPDNRVYNSPLHF. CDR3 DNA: TGTGCCAGCAGCCCTGACAACAGAGTTTATAATTCGCCCCTCCACTTT.

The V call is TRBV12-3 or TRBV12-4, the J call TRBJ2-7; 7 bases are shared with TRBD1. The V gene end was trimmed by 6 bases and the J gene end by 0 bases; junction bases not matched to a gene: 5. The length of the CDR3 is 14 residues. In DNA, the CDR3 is TGTGCCAGCAGAAGAGGGGGCAGCTCCTACGAGCAGTACTTC. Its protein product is CASRRGGSSYEQYF.

CDR3 DNA: TGTGCCAGCAGCCCTAGTATTAATGAAAAACTGTTTTTT. Its translation: CASSPSINEKLFF. The gene calls are TRBV7-3 and TRBJ1-4; D call uncertain. The germline V gene encodes CDR1 SGHTA and CDR2 FQGTGA. The CDR3 sequence is 13 residues long. V was cut by 5 bases and J by 4 bases, with 8 bases left in between.

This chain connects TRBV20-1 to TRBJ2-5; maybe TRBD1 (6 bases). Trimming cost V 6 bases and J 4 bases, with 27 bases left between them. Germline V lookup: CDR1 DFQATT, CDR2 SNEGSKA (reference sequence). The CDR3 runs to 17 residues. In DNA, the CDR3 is TGCAGTGCCATGGGACAAACGAAGACCGGTGAAATAGAGACCCAGTACTTC. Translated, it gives CSAMGQTKTGEIETQYF.

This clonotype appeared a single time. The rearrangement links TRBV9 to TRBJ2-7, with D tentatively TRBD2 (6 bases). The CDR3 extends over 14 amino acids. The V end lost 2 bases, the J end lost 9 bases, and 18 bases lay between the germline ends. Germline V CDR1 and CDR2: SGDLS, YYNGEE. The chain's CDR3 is CASSVSGVVDAQYF. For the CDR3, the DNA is TGTGCCAGCAGCGTGTCGGGAGTAGTTGACGCGCAGTACTTC.

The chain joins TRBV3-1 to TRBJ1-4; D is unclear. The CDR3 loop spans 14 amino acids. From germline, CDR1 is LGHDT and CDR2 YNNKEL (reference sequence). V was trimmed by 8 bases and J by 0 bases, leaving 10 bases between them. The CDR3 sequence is CASGRRSTNEKLFF. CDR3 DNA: TGTGCCAGCGGGCGGCGTTCAACTAATGAAAAACTGTTTTTT.

This CDR3 reads CASSEGLELYEQYF. The CDR3 coding sequence is TGTGCCAGCAGTGAAGGGTTGGAGTTATACGAGCAGTACTTC. The chain combines TRBV2 with TRBJ2-7; no clear D. Germline V CDR1 and CDR2: SNHLY, FYNNEI. V was shortened by 1 base and J by 4 bases, with 11 bases between the two germline ends. The CDR3 sequence is 14 residues long.

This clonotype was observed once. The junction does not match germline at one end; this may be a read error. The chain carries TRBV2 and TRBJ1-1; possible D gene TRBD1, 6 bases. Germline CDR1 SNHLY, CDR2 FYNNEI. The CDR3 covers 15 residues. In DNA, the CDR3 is TGTGCCAGCAGGTACAGGGCCGGAATACAGGATGAAGTTTTCTTT. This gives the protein CASRYRAGIQDEVFF.

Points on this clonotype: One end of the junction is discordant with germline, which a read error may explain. The CDR3 loop reads CASSFRTTGREESQYF. DNA for the CDR3: TGTGCCAGCAGTTTTCGTACCACCGGGAGAGAAGAGTCCCAGTACTTC. The chain combines TRBV7-8 with TRBJ2-5, with a possible D match to TRBD2 (6 bases). The germline CDR1 and CDR2 sequences are SGHVS and FQNEAQ. The CDR3 has 16 amino acids.

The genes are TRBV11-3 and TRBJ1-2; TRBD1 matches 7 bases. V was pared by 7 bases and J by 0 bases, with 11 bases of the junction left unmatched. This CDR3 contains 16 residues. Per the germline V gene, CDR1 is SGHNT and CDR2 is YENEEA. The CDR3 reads CASTRGKRVSNYGYTF. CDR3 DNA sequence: TGTGCCAGCACCAGGGGGAAACGAGTGTCTAACTATGGCTACACCTTC.

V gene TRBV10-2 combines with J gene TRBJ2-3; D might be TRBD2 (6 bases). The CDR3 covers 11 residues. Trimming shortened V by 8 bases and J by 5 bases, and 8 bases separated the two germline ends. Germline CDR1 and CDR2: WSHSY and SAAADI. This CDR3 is CASGGIDTQYF. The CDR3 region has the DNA TGCGCCAGCGGGGGGATAGATACGCAGTATTTT.

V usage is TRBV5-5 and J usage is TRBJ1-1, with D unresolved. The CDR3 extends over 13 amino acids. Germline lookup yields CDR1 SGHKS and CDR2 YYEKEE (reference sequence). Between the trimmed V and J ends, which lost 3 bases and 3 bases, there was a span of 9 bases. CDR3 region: CASSSVRHTEAFF. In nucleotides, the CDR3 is TGTGCCAGCAGCTCGGTTAGGCACACTGAAGCTTTCTTT.

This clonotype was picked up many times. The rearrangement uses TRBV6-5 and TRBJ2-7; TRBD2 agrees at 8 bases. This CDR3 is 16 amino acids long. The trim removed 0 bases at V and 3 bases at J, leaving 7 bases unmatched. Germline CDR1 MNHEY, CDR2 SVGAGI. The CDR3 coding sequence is TGTGCCAGCAGTTACTCGGGAGCGGGGGCTTTCTACGAGCAGTACTTC. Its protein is CASSYSGAGAFYEQYF.

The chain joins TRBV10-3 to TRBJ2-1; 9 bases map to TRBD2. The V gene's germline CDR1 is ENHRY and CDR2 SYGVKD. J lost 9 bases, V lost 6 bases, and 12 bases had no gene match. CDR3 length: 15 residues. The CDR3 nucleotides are TGTGCCATCAGGTCTGGCGGGGGGGGAGATGGTGAGCAGTTCTTC. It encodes CAIRSGGGGDGEQFF.

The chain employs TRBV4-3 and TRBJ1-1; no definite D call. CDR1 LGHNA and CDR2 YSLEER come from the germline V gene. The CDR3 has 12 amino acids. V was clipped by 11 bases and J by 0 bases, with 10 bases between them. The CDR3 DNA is TGCGCCGTCGGCAATATGAACACTGAAGCTTTCTTT. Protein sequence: CAVGNMNTEAFF.

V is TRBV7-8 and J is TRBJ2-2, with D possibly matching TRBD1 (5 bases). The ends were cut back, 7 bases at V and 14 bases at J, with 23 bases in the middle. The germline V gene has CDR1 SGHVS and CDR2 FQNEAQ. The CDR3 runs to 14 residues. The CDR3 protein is CASTGHTRGTELFF. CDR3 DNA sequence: TGTGCCAGCACTGGACACACCCGAGGCACGGAACTGTTTTTT.

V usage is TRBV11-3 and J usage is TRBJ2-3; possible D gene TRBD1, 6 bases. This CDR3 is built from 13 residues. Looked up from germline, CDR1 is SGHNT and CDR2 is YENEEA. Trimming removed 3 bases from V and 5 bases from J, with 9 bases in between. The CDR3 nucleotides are TGTGCCAGCAGCTTCACAGGGATAGATACGCAGTATTTT. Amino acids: CASSFTGIDTQYF.

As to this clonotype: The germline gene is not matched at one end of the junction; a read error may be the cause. CDR3 region: CASSPGGGGANF. CDR3 bases: TGTGCCAGCAGCCCTGGGGGGGGCGGGGCCAATTTT. This chain joins TRBV9 and TRBJ1-5; possibly TRBD1 for D (6 bases). From germline, CDR1 is SGDLS and CDR2 YYNGEE. CDR3 length: 12 residues.

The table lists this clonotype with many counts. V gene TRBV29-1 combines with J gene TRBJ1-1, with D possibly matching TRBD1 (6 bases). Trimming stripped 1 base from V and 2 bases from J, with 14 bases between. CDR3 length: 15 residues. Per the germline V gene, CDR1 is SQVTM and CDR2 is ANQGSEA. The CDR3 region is CSVEGGGRANTEAFF. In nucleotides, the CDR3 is TGCAGCGTTGAAGGGGGGGGCCGAGCTAACACTGAAGCTTTCTTT.

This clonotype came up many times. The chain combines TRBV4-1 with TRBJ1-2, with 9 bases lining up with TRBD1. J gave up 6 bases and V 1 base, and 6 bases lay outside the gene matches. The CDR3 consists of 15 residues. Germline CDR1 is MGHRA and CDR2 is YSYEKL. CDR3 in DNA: TGCGCCAGCAGCCAAGCGGGACAGGGAGGTGATGGCTACACCTTC. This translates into CASSQAGQGGDGYTF.

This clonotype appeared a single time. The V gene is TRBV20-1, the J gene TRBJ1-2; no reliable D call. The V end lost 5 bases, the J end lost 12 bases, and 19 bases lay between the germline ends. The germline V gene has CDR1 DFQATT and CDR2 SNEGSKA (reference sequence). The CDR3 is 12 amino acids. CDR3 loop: CSAPNLRGNNTF. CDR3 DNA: TGCAGTGCTCCCAATCTGAGAGGGAACAACACCTTC.

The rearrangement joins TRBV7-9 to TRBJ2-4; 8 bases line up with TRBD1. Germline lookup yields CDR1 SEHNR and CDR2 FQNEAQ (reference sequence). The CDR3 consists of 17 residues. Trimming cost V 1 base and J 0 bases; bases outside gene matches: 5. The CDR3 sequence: CASSLDRGELAKNIQYF. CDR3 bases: TGTGCCAGCAGCTTAGACAGGGGGGAATTAGCCAAAAACATTCAGTACTTC.

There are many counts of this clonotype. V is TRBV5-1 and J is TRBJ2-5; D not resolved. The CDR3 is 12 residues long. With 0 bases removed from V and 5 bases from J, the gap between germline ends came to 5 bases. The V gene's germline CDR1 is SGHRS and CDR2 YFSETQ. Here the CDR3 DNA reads TGCGCCAGCAGCTTGGCCCGGGAGACCCAGTACTTC. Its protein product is CASSLARETQYF.

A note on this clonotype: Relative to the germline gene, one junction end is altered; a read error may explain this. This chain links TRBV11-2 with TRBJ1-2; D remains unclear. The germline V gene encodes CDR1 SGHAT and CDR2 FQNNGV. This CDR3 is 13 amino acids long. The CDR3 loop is CASSLGLVGGYTF. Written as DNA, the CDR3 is TGTGCTAGCAGCTTAGGACTGGTAGGTGGCTACACCTTC. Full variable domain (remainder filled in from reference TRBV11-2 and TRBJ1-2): EAGVAQSPRYKIIEKRQSVAFWCNPISGHATLYWYQQILGQGPKLLIQFQNNGVVDDSQLPKDRFSAERLKGVDSTLKIQPAKLEDSAVYLCASSLGLVGGYTFGSGTRLTVV.

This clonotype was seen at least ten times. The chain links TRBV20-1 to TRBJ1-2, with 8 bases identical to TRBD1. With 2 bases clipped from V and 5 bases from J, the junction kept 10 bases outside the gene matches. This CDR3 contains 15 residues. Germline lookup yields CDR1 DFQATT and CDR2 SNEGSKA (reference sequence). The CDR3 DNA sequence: TGCAGTGCTAGACCCCGGGACAGGCTATATTATGGCTACACCTTC. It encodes CSARPRDRLYYGYTF.

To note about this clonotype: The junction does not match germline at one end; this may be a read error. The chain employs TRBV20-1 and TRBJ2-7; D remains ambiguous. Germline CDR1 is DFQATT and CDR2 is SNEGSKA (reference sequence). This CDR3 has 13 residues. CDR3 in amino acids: CSASYKSSCEQYF. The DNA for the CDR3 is TGCAGTGCTAGTTACAAAAGCTCCTGCGAGCAGTACTTC.